This entry concerns a single T cell receptor (beta chain). It has no known antigen specificity. The CDR3 covers 13 residues, taking in both the cysteine and the phenylalanine. Of all the DNA, just the CDR3 is kept, 39 bases in frame from base 1. The junction carries 12 bases between V and J, which are trimmed by 6 bases and 1 base respectively. Based on the germline V gene, the CDR1 and CDR2 sequences are SQVTM and ANQGSEA. The library was made by the immunoSEQ multiplex PCR assay. The multiplex PCR relied on a mix of 60 forward primers for TCR Vbeta segments and 13 reverse primers for TCR Jbeta segments. A multiplex PCR assay on genomic DNA amplified the CDR3 region of rearranged TCR beta genes. Amplified TCR beta libraries were sequenced as 87-base-pair reads on the Illumina HiSeq System. The original methods were these. A later analysis tallied approximately 87 million unique TCR beta chains across the 700 or so repertoires, and roughly 11 million of those chains were shared by two or more donors. A nearest-neighbor algorithm error-corrected the raw reads and collapsed the reads into unique sequences, merging closely related sequences to remove PCR and sequencing errors. To assign V, D and J gene segments, CDR3 sequences were aligned to IMGT reference sequences. For a sequence to be retained, a match of at least six nucleotides to both a V gene segment and a J gene segment was required. A rearrangement counted as productive if the CDR3 had no stop codons and remained in frame with V and J, and every other rearrangement counted as non-productive. Following IMGT convention, CDR3 was defined as the stretch from the second conserved V-encoded cysteine up to the conserved J-encoded phenylalanine. The earlier analysis of about 610 of the donors excluded any sequence lacking an unambiguous match to a single V gene segment. In an earlier analysis of roughly 500 of the donors, V segments were called functional above 56.7% productive rearrangements and were called segregating when the between-donor standard deviation exceeded 5%. To diagnose cytomegalovirus status from the catalog of TCR beta chain sequences, a statistical classification framework was built. In a later analysis, TCR nucleotide sequences were compared against IMGT/GENE-DB human TR gene sequences so that V and J genes could be assigned. Using the TCRdist pipeline, a later analysis assigned CDR3 sequences along with most-parsimonious VDJ recombination scenarios. In a later analysis, each TCR beta chain was defined by its CDR3 amino acid sequence together with its V-gene family, and reads without a unique V-gene family were excluded. A later analysis removed 600 or so highly shared, low-generation-probability nucleotide sequences to deal with suspected cross-contamination and a sequencing artifact. In a later analysis, a clonal expansion index was calculated for each public chain from normalized within-repertoire ranks of inferred template counts. A later analysis computed generation probabilities with a VDJ recombination model fitted to out-of-frame rearrangements, and checked the results against IGoR. In a later analysis, TCR-TCR, TCR-HLA and TCR-CMV co-occurrence was scored with hypergeometric tests, and a repertoire-size bias correction was applied to TCR pairs. In a later analysis, false discovery rates were estimated by permuting HLA or CMV assignments 20 times. In a later analysis, co-occurring TCRs were grouped with DBSCAN, and TCRdist sequence similarity was added when clustering was performed within HLA-allele-positive subsets. Repertoires with fewer than 30,000 or more than 120,000 public chains were left out of co-occurrence clustering, as were four to six repertoires with anomalous nucleotide sharing. In its TCRdb copy, this immuneACCESS table keeps in-frame sequences only and misses some clones. Where compared with another copy, unresolved V genes explain less than half of these, and the others have no known cause. Clonal size and the V and J genes are those of that table, whereas D and trimming came from the DNA. The sample table records around 74,000 clones. In total, the top ten clones hold approximately 4.3% of the sample.

The data stem from a study of cytomegalovirus exposure and HLA in healthy donors (dated by TCRdb to 2016 to 2017). For context, the study as a whole: In an earlier analysis of 450 to 750 of the donors, 276 Gb of sequence data and about 110 million unique TCR beta sequences from about 179 million T cells were reported. An early release that covered roughly 600 HLA-typed donors contained about 300 gigabases of sequencing data and 80 million or so unique TCR sequences. The genetic ancestry cluster associated with self-reported Caucasian donors included 81% of the roughly 390 genotyped donors. The study aimed to test whether cataloging public T cell receptors could reveal signatures of past pathogen exposure. The T cell repertoires of some 700 subjects were profiled by immunosequencing and related to cytomegalovirus serostatus. A separate validation cohort of more than 100 different subjects was used in addition to the approximately 610-subject first cohort. High-throughput TCR immunosequencing, statistical association of individual TCRs with disease status, and machine learning were combined to predict cytomegalovirus infection status. To study patterns of TCR occurrence, a later analysis re-analyzed previously published TCR beta repertoires from around 670 donors and added high-resolution HLA genotyping. The later analysis used no new phenotypic data to find candidate immune exposures, relying instead on TCR beta sequences and their occurrence across donors. To decide whether each TCR beta V gene segment behaved as functional or pseudogenic, an earlier analysis of some 580 of the donors relied on high-throughput TCR beta sequencing. Donor age, sex, ethnicity and CMV serostatus were compiled alongside the repertoire data. A later genetic analysis took genome-wide SNP genotypes for about three fifths of the 666 donors and used that subset as a discovery cohort. Every discovery cohort repertoire had been produced on one sequencing platform. HLA typing covered class I and class II loci at four-digit resolution. The number of donors typed differed by locus, with roughly 620-630 for A, B, C, DRB1 and DQB1, around 520 for DQA1, 600 to 610 for DPA1, and approximately 470 for DPB1. Roughly 5 DR-DQ haplotypes were handled as single units for association and clustering because linkage in the cohort was strong. On average, 235,054 unique TCR beta nucleotide sequences were sequenced per donor among more than 350 genotyped donors of the cohort, with roughly 18% of those sequences being non-productive. The research as a whole found: The study listed 150 to 200 TCR beta chains as associated with cytomegalovirus. In both the original and validation cohorts, the classifier was reported to diagnose cytomegalovirus status with high specificity and sensitivity. Linkage disequilibrium might explain the correlated functional status among segregating V segments, but an unknown experimental factor could not be excluded. Roughly uniform sequencing depth across donors was assumed in presence/absence analyses, although this assumption may not hold. Across donors, most TCR sequences were observed very rarely, whereas some public TCRs were present in many individuals. A cluster of highly shared sequence variants was judged likely to represent a technical artifact of the sequencing pipeline. Compared with equally common non-associated chains, HLA-associated TCR beta chains in a later analysis were more clonally expanded and had lower generation probabilities. Compared with the approximately 710-donor mean, donors in an Asian-associated ancestry cluster had fewer N-insertions in productive TCRs, according to a later genetic analysis. V-gene and J-gene trimming of TCR beta chains was associated with a missense DCLRE1C variant in a later genetic analysis, and the association was replicated in an independent cohort. In an earlier analysis of several hundred of the donors, most TCR beta V segments were observed in productive rearrangements about 90% or about 30% of the time, broadly matching IMGT annotations. Immune exposure information for the cohort was limited to CMV serostatus. In vitro tests confirmed that a few of the cytomegalovirus-associated TCR beta chains recognize cytomegalovirus antigens. A further reported finding was that TCR beta sequences accurately predicted the HLA-A and HLA-B alleles for most subjects in the first cohort. The cohort was sequenced for TCR beta chains only, and without alpha or paired-chain data the features that could be detected were limited. The 87-base-pair reads could not distinguish some IMGT-functional V segments, including TRBV6-2 and TRBV6-3, so those segments were excluded. Because some donors lacked HLA typing at each locus, the association tests relied only on the typed subset. Because counts were too low, about 18 rarely observed V segments, including chromosome 9 orphons, were excluded from the earlier analysis of a few hundred of the donors. When HLA alleles, especially DR and DQ, strongly co-occurred, TCR associations were difficult to assign to individual alleles. In a later analysis, several top co-occurrence clusters were reported to appear linked to parvovirus B19, influenza, CMV and Epstein-Barr virus. The authors suggested that the approach could potentially be generalized to other disease states and immunological phenotypes. A later analysis found that most CMV-associated TCR beta chains appeared HLA-restricted, with HLA associations seemingly driven largely by CMV exposure. A later analysis found that TCR association rates varied across HLA loci, with DRB1 alleles showing the most associated TCRs and HLA-C alleles the fewest. Specific HLA alleles were associated with 15,000 to 20,000 TCR beta sequences at a false discovery rate of 0.05 in a later analysis.

The cohort consisted of 666 healthy bone marrow donors. Cohort members were all nominally healthy when sampled, although unrecorded immune exposures were likely present. The donor tested CMV seronegative and was one of the 352 seronegative cohort members. Each donor provided a peripheral blood sample, and peripheral blood mononuclear cells were used for TCR beta sequencing. Genomic DNA extraction from the blood cell samples was performed with the Qiagen DNeasy Blood Extraction Kit. What was sequenced was PBMCs. The source of this sequence is a man aged 25-45 years in good health and CMV-seronegative. The chain links TRBV29-1 with TRBJ1-1; there is no confident call for the D gene. The nucleotide sequence is given as TGCAGCGTCGTTAGACTAAGGAACACTGAAGCTTTCTTT. Translated, it reads CSVVRLRNTEAFF.